The 10 T cell receptor beta chains below all came from one sample that was sequenced in a study of PD-1 blockade in classical Hodgkin lymphoma. Exposure to brentuximab vedotin varied, and each patient had relapsed following autologous stem cell transplantation. TCRdb's copy holds only in-frame clones and misses some; the assay was immunoSEQ multiplex PCR. The data contain some 31,000 clones, 60% to 85% of them singletons. This material consisted of peripheral blood mononuclear cells (PBMCs), taken before the second cycle of nivolumab. The source of these receptors is a human donor with classical Hodgkin lymphoma.

The rearrangement joins TRBV7-8 to TRBJ1-2; D may be TRBD1 (6 bases). This CDR3 contains 14 residues. The V end lost 1 base, the J end lost 13 bases, and 19 bases lay between the germline ends. The germline V gene encodes CDR1 SGHVS and CDR2 FQNEAQ. CDR3 DNA sequence: TGTGCCAGCAGCTTAGAAACCGGGGGGGGCGCCCCCACCTTC. Translated, it gives CASSLETGGGAPTF.

The chain is built from TRBV10-2 and TRBJ2-7; D possibly corresponds to TRBD2 (7 bases). The germline CDR1 and CDR2 sequences are WSHSY and SAAADI. V was trimmed by 0 bases and J by 3 bases, leaving 12 bases between them. This CDR3 spans 15 amino acids. CDR3: CASSESGGARYEQYF. The CDR3 DNA sequence: TGCGCCAGCAGTGAGTCAGGGGGGGCACGCTACGAGCAGTACTTC.

The CDR3 bases are TGTGCCAGCAGTTACGAGATGGGGGTGGCAGATACGCAGTATTTT. This translates into CASSYEMGVADTQYF. The chain uses TRBV6-5 and TRBJ2-3, with D perhaps given as TRBD1 or TRBD2 (5 bases each). The CDR3 is 15 residues long. V dropped 2 bases and J dropped 4 bases, with 13 bases sitting between them. Looked up from germline, CDR1 is MNHEY and CDR2 is SVGAGI.

This sequence joins TRBV7-9 and TRBJ1-1; 10 positions match TRBD1. CDR1 is SEHNR and CDR2 is FQNEAQ in the germline V gene (reference sequence). CDR3 length: 15 amino acids. V shed 3 bases, J shed 3 bases, and the junction held 4 bases outside the gene matches. CDR3 DNA: TGTGCCAGCAGCTTTCGGACAGGGGGGGACACTGAAGCTTTCTTT. Residues: CASSFRTGGDTEAFF.

The chain uses TRBV11-2 and TRBJ2-2; 9 bases align to TRBD2. Germline V gives CDR1 SGHAT, CDR2 FQNNGV. The J segment lost 6 bases and the V segment lost 2 bases, leaving 10 bases of the junction unmatched. The CDR3 runs 17 residues. CDR3 protein: CASSLSPAGGIPGELFF. CDR3 bases: TGTGCCAGCAGCTTAAGTCCCGCGGGGGGGATCCCCGGGGAGCTGTTTTTT.

The chain has TRBV6-1 and TRBJ2-4; D might be TRBD1 (6 bases). Germline V gene lookup returns CDR1 MNHNS and CDR2 SASEGT. This CDR3 contains 15 residues. Trimming pared 1 base from V and 7 bases from J, leaving 14 bases between. The CDR3 DNA reads as TGTGCCAGCAGTGAAGGGGCAGGGGTTCTTAACATTCAGTACTTC. Translated: CASSEGAGVLNIQYF.

The chain uses TRBV5-6 and TRBJ2-7; D uncertain. The germline V gene encodes CDR1 SGHDT and CDR2 YYEEEE. CDR3 length: 13 amino acids. V gave up 1 base and J gave up 3 bases, with 8 bases separating them. The CDR3 DNA sequence: TGTGCCAGCAGCTTGAATCCAGGCTACGAGCAGTACTTC. This gives the protein CASSLNPGYEQYF.

The rearrangement uses TRBV27 and TRBJ2-1, with D unclear. The CDR3 length is 13 residues. The germline V gene has CDR1 MNHEY and CDR2 SMNVEV (reference sequence). The V end lost 3 bases, the J end lost 9 bases, and 12 bases lay between the germline ends. Here the CDR3 reads CASSFHLGFEQFF. CDR3 bases: TGTGCCAGCAGTTTCCATTTAGGGTTTGAGCAGTTCTTC.

This chain joins TRBV25-1 and TRBJ1-2, with 7 bases identical to TRBD1. After removal of 6 bases from V and 0 bases from J, the junction contained 4 bases not matched to a gene. Germline CDR1 reads MGHDK; CDR2 reads SYGVNS. The CDR3 spans 14 residues. Here the CDR3 DNA reads TGTGCCAGCAGCCCTGGGACAGCTAACTATGGCTACACCTTC. Translating it yields CASSPGTANYGYTF.

This clone counts as medium-sized. V and J are TRBV28 and TRBJ1-5; D may be TRBD1 (6 bases). The germline CDR1 and CDR2 sequences are MDHEN and SYDVKM. With 8 bases removed from V and 6 bases from J, the gap between germline ends came to 23 bases. The CDR3 is made up of 16 amino acids. The CDR3 sequence: CASVPRREKGGQPQHF. In DNA, the CDR3 is TGTGCCAGCGTACCAAGGAGAGAGAAGGGGGGTCAGCCCCAGCATTTT.